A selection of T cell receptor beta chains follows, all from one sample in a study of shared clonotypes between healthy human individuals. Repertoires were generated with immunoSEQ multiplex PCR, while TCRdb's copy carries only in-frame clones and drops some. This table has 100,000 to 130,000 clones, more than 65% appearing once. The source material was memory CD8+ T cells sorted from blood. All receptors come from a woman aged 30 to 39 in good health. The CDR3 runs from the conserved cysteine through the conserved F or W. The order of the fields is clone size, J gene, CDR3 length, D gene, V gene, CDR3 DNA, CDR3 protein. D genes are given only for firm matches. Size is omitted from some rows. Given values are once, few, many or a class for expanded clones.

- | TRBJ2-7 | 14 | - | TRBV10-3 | TGTGCCATCAGTGAGGTGGGAGGTCGATACGAGCAGTACTTC | CAISEVGGRYEQYF
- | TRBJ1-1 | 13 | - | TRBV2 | TGTGCCAGCAGTGAAAAGGGGGGCACTGAAGCTTTCTTT | CASSEKGGTEAFF
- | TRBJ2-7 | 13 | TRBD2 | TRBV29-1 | TGCAGCGTCCTCCTTGGACTAGCTGGCGAGCAGTACTTC | CSVLLGLAGEQYF
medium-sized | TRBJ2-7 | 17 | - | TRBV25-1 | TGTGCCAGCAGTGAAACCTCTGGAGCCGGGACACGTTACGAGCAGTACTTC | CASSETSGAGTRYEQYF
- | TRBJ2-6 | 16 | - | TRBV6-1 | TGTGCCAGCAGTGACCCACGGAGCTCTGGGGCCAACGTCCTGACTTTC | CASSDPRSSGANVLTF
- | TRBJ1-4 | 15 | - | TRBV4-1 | TGCGCCAGCAGCCAAGGGGCAGGGCTTGGGGAAAAACTGTTTTTT | CASSQGAGLGEKLFF
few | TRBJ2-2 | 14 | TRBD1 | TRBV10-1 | TGCGCCACCGGACAGGGGTACTCCACCGGGGAGCTGTTTTTT | CATGQGYSTGELFF
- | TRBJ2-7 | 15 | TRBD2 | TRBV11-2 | TGTGCCAGCAGCTCCGGACTAGCGGATTTCTACGAGCAGTACTTC | CASSSGLADFYEQYF
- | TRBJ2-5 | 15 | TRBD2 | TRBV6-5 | TGTGCCAGCAGTATGGGGACTAGCGGCCAAGAGACCCAGTACTTC | CASSMGTSGQETQYF
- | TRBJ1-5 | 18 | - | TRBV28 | TGTGCCAGCAGGGTCGGTATGTGGGCTCGAAGCTCCAATCAGCCCCAGCATTTT | CASRVGMWARSSNQPQHF
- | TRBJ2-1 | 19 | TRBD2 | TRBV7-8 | TGTGCCAGCAGCTCCGCAGACGGACTAGCCGAAAGCTCCTACAATGAGCAGTTCTTC | CASSSADGLAESSYNEQFF
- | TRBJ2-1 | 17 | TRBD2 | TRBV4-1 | TGCGCCAGCAGCCTCTCTCGCGACTATTTGGGGGGGAATGAGCAGTTCTTC | CASSLSRDYLGGNEQFF
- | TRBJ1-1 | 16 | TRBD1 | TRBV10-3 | TGTGCCATCAGTGAGCGGAGACAGGGCACTGTCCTGAGGGCTTTCTTT | CAISERRQGTVLRAFF
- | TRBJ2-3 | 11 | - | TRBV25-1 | TGTGCCAGCAGTGAAACAGGTGGTTCGTATTTT | CASSETGGSYF
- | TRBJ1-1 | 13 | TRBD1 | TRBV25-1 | TGTGCCAGCAGTGGACAGGGGAACACTGAAGCTTTCTTT | CASSGQGNTEAFF
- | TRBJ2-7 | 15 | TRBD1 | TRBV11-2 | TGTGCCAGCAGCCCCCCCGGGACAGGGGGGTCCGAGCAGTACTTC | CASSPPGTGGSEQYF
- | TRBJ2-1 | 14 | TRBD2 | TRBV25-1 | TGTGCCAGCAGTGCTATTGGGACTAGCGCTGAGCAGTTCTTC | CASSAIGTSAEQFF
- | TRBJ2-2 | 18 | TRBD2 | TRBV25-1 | TGTGCCAGCAGTGAACGGCCCGGACTAGCTCCGAACACCGGGGAGCTGTTTTTT | CASSERPGLAPNTGELFF
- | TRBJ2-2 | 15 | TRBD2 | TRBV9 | TGTGCCAGCAGCCCCAGCGGGAGAGGCACCGGGGAGCTGTTTTTT | CASSPSGRGTGELFF
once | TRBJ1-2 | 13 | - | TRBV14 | TGTGCCAGCAGCCCCGGGGGCCTCTATGGCTACACCTTC | CASSPGGLYGYTF
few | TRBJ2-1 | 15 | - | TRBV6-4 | TGTGCCAGCAGTGACCTGGCGGGTTCCTACAATGAGCAGTTCTTC | CASSDLAGSYNEQFF
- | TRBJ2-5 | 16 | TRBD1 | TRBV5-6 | TGTGCCAGCAGCTTAGGGGAGACAGGGGGTGAGGGGACCCAGTACTTC | CASSLGETGGEGTQYF